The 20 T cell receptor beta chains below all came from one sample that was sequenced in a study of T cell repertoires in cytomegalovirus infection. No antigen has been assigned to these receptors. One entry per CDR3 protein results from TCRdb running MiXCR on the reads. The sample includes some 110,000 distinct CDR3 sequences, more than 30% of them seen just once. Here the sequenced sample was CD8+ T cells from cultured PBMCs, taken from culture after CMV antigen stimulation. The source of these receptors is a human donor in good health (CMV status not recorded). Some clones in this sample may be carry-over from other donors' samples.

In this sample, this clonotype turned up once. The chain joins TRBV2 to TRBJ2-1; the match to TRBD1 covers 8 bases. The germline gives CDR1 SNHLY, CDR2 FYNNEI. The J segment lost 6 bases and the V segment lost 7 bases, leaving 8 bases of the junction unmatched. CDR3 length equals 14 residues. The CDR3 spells CASIDRGTINEQFF. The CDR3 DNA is TGTGCCAGCATCGACAGGGGAACAATCAATGAGCAGTTCTTC.

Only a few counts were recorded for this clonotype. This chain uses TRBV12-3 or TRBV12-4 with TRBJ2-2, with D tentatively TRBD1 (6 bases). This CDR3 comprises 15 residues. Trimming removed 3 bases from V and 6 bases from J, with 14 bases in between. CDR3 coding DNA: TGTGCCAGCAGTTTCTCCCCAGGGGCCCCCGGGGAGCTGTTTTTT. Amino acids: CASSFSPGAPGELFF.

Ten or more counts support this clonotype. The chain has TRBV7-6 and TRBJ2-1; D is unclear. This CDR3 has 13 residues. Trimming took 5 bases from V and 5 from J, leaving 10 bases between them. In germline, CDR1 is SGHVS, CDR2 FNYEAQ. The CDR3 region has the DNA TGTGCCAGCAGCCACGGACCCGACAATGAGCAGTTCTTC. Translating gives CASSHGPDNEQFF.

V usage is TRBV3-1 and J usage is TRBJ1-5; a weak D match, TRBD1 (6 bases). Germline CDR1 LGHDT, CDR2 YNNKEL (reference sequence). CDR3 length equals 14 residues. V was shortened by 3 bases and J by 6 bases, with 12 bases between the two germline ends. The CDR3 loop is CASSQGRGGQPQHF. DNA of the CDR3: TGTGCCAGCAGCCAGGGCAGGGGTGGTCAGCCCCAGCATTTT. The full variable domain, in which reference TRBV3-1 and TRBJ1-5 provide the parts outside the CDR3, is DTAVSQTPKYLVTQMGNDKSIKCEQNLGHDTMYWYKQDSKKFLKIMFSYNNKELIINETVPNRFSPKSPDKAHLNLHINSLELGDSAVYFCASSQGRGGQPQHFGDGTRLSIL.

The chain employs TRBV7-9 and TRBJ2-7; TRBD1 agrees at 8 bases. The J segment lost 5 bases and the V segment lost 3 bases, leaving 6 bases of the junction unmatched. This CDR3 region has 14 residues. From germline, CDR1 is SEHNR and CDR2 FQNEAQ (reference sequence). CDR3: CASSLTDRVNEQYF. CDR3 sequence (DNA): TGTGCCAGCAGCTTGACGGACAGGGTCAACGAGCAGTACTTC.

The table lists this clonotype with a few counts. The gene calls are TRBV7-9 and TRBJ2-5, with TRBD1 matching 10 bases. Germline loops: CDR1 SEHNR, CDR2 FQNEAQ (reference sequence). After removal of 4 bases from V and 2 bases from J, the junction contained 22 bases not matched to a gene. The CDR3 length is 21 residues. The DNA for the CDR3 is TGTGCCAGCAGCTCCAGCCCCTTCCGGGACAGGGGAAACCTCCTTCAAGAGACCCAGTACTTC. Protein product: CASSSSPFRDRGNLLQETQYF.

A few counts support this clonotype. CDR3 DNA sequence: TGTGCCAGCAGCTCCGGGTTTCACCTAAACACTGAAGCTTTCTTT. This translates into CASSSGFHLNTEAFF. The chain recombines TRBV7-9 with TRBJ1-1, with D unresolved. The CDR3 has 15 residues. The V and J ends lost 4 bases and 2 bases respectively, with 14 bases between them. The germline CDR1 and CDR2 sequences are SEHNR and FQNEAQ (reference sequence).

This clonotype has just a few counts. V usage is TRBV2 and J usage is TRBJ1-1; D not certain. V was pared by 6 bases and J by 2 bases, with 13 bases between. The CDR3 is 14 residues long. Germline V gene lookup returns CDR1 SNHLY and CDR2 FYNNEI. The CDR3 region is CASSAWDINTEAFF. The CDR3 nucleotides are TGTGCCAGCAGCGCATGGGATATTAACACTGAAGCTTTCTTT.

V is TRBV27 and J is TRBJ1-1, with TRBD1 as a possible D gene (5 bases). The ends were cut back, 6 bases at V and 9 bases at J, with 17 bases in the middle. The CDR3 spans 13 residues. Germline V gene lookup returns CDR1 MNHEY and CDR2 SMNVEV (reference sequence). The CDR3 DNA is TGTGCCAGCAGAGGGTCGGCTCGGGGGAAAGCTTTCTTT. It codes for CASRGSARGKAFF.

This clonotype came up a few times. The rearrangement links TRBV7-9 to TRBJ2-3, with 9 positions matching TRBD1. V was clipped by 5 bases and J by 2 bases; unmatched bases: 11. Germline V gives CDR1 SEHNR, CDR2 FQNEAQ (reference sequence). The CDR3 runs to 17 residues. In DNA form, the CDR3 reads TGTGCCAGCAGCCCACCGGGACAGGGTCCCTTCACAGATACGCAGTATTTT. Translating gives CASSPPGQGPFTDTQYF.

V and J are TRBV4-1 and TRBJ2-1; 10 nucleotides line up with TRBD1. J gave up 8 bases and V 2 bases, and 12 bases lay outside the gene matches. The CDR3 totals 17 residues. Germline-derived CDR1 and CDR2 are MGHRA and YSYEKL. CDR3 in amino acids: CASSQSPTGGTGDEQFF. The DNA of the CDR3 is TGCGCCAGCAGCCAATCCCCGACAGGGGGCACCGGGGATGAGCAGTTCTTC.

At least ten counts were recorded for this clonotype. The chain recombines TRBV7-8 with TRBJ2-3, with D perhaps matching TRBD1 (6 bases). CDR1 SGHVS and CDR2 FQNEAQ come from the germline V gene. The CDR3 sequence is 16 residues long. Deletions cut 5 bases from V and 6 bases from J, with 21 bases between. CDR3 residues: CASSHERVGAADTQYF. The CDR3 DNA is TGTGCCAGCAGCCACGAACGGGTGGGGGCGGCTGATACGCAGTATTTT.

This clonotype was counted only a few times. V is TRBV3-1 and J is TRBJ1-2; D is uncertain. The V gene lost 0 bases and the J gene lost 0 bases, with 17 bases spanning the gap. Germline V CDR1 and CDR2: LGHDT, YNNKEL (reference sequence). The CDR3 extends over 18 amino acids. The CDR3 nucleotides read TGTGCCAGCAGCCAAGATTTTTATGGTGACCTCACTAACTATGGCTACACCTTC. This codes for CASSQDFYGDLTNYGYTF. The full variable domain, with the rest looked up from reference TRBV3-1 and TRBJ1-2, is DTAVSQTPKYLVTQMGNDKSIKCEQNLGHDTMYWYKQDSKKFLKIMFSYNNKELIINETVPNRFSPKSPDKAHLNLHINSLELGDSAVYFCASSQDFYGDLTNYGYTFGSGTRLTVV.

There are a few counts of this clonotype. The CDR3 loop reads CASSSGPGGGQQYF. CDR3 in DNA: TGTGCCAGCAGTTCAGGCCCCGGAGGGGGGCAGCAGTACTTC. The gene calls are TRBV6-2 or TRBV6-3 and TRBJ2-7, with D perhaps assigned TRBD1 or TRBD2 (6 bases each). This CDR3 contains 14 residues. Germline loops: CDR1 MNHEY, CDR2 SVGEGT. V was shortened by 4 bases and J by 8 bases, with 18 bases between the two germline ends.

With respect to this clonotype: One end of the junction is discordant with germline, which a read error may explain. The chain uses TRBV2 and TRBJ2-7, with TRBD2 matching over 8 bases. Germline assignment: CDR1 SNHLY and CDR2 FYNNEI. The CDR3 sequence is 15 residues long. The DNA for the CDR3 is TGTGCCAGCATTGAAGGATTAGCGGGGAGATACGAGCAGTACTTC. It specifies CASIEGLAGRYEQYF.

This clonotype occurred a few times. CDR3 protein: CASSEYRGLTYEQYF. The CDR3 region has the DNA TGTGCCAGCAGTGAATACCGGGGACTTACCTACGAGCAGTACTTC. The genes are TRBV6-1 and TRBJ2-7; D may be TRBD2 (6 bases). The ends were cut back, 2 bases at V and 2 bases at J, with 13 bases in the middle. The CDR3 is 15 amino acids. Germline loops: CDR1 MNHNS, CDR2 SASEGT.

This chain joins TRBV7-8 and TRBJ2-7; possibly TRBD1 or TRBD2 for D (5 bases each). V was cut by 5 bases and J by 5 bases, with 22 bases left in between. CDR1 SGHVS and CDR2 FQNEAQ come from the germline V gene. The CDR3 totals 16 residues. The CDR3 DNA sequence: TGTGCCAGCAGCAGTTGGGGGATTCACTTGTTCCACGAGCAGTACTTC. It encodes CASSSWGIHLFHEQYF.

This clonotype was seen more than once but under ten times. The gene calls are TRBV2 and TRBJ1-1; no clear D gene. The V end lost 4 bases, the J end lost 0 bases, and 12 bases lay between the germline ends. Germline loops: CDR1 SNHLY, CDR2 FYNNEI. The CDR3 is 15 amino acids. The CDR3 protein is CASSAEHYMNTEAFF. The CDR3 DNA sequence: TGTGCCAGCAGTGCTGAGCATTACATGAACACTGAAGCTTTCTTT.

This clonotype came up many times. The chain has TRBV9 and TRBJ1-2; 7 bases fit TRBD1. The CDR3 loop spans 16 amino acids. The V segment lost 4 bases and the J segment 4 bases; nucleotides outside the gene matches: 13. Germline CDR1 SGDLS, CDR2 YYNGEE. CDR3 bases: TGTGCCAGCAGCTCCCAGGGGAGGGGGCTTAGCTATGGCTACACCTTC. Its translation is CASSSQGRGLSYGYTF.

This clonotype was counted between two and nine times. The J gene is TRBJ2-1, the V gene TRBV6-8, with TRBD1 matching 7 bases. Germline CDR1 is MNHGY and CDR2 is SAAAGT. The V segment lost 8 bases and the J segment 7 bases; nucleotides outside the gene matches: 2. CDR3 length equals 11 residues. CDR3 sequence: CASGTVNEQFF. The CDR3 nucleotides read TGTGCCAGCGGGACAGTGAATGAGCAGTTCTTC.